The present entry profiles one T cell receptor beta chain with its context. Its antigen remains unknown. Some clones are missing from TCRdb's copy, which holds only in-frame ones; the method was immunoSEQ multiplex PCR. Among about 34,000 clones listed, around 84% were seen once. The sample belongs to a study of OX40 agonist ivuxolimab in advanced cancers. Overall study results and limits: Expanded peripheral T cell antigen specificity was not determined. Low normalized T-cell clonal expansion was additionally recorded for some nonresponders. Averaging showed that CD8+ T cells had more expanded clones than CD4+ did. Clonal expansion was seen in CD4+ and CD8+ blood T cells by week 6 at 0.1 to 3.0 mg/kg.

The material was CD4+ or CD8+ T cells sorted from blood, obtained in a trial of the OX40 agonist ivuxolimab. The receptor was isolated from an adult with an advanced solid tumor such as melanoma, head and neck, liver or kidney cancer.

The DNA for the CDR3 is TGTGCCAGCAGCCCAAACGGGCAGAATGAAAAACTGTTTTTT. It translates to CASSPNGQNEKLFF. V is TRBV7-8 and J is TRBJ1-4; D not certain. From germline, CDR1 is SGHVS and CDR2 FQNEAQ. The CDR3 totals 14 residues. Deletions cut 5 bases from V and 5 bases from J, with 12 bases between. Filled out from reference TRBV7-8 and TRBJ1-4, the complete variable domain reads GAGVSQSPRYKVAKRGQDVALRCDPISGHVSLFWYQQALGQGPEFLTYFQNEAQLDKSGLPSDRFFAERPEGSVSTLKIQRTQQEDSAVYLCASSPNGQNEKLFFGSGTQLSVL.